This T cell receptor beta chain stems from a study of identical twins. TCRdb processed the 5' RACE reads anew with MiXCR; each CDR3 protein has one entry. The repertoire consists of about 150,000 distinct CDR3 sequences, with under 4.5% occurring once and the leading ten covering more than 6.5%. This clonotype was seen many times. The V gene end was trimmed by 5 bases and the J gene end by 1 base; junction bases not matched to a gene: 6. Germline-derived CDR1 and CDR2 are LGHNA and YSLEER. The CDR3 covers 15 residues. The clonotype was recovered from a man younger than 35 in good health. The chain employs TRBV4-3 and TRBJ2-3, with TRBD2 matching over 7 bases. Source material: memory T cells sorted from blood. The CDR3 DNA sequence: TGCGCCAGCAGCGAGGGACTAATGGGCACAGATACGCAGTATTTT. Amino acid sequence: CASSEGLMGTDTQYF.